The present entry profiles one TCR beta chain with its context. The sorted Tregs were CD4+CD25+CD127-/low cells. This CDR3 region has 17 residues. V was cut by 0 bases and J by 7 bases, with 16 bases left in between. From germline, CDR1 is SGHTA and CDR2 FQGNSA. Constant-region reverse primers amplified full-length variable regions, followed by semi-nested Nested Universal Primer A PCR. One entry per CDR3 protein results from TCRdb running MiXCR on the 5' RACE reads. The sample has about 43,000 distinct CDR3 sequences, roughly 20% seen once. V and J are TRBV7-2 and TRBJ1-6; D remains ambiguous. Sequenced sample: Tregs sorted from a lymph node. This TCR was sampled from a female donor with breast cancer. CDR3 loop: CASSLALRTPWNSPLHF. The CDR3 nucleotides are TGTGCCAGCAGCTTAGCGCTAAGGACCCCGTGGAATTCACCCCTCCACTTT.